These T cell receptor beta chains were read from a single sample in a study of T cell changes during pregnancy in multiple sclerosis. Assay: immunoSEQ multiplex PCR; the TCRdb copy retains only in-frame clones and omits some. The sample consists of about 89,000 clones, around 94% of them appearing once. Here the sequenced sample was peripheral blood, taken in the third trimester of pregnancy. The receptors were gathered from a female donor with multiple sclerosis, enrolled in a pregnancy study. Each CDR3 is given with its conserved first and last residue. A D gene is named only where the DNA matches it firmly. The listing skips clone size in some rows; elsewhere it reads once, few, many or a size class.

CDR3 protein | CDR3 DNA | V gene | clone size | J gene | D gene
CASSRGAGQPQHF | TGTGCCAGCAGTCGGGGGGCAGGGCAGCCCCAGCATTTT | TRBV7-6 | NA | TRBJ1-5 | NA
CASSRFTDYEQYF | TGTGCCAGCAGCCGCTTCACAGATTACGAGCAGTACTTC | TRBV5-4 | NA | TRBJ2-7 | NA
CASGLDGNGYTF | TGCGCTAGTGGTTTGGACGGGAATGGCTACACCTTC | TRBV12-5 | NA | TRBJ1-2 | NA
CASSFGTSGYNEQFF | TGTGCCAGTAGTTTCGGGACTAGCGGTTACAATGAGCAGTTCTTC | TRBV19 | NA | TRBJ2-1 | TRBD2
CASRGGAGDEQFF | TGTGCCAGCAGGGGGGGGGCGGGCGATGAGCAGTTCTTC | TRBV11-3 | NA | TRBJ2-1 | NA
CASRAITAGNQPQHF | TGTGCCAGTAGGGCCATTACAGCCGGCAATCAGCCCCAGCATTTT | TRBV19 | NA | TRBJ1-5 | NA
CASSETSGSVGELFF | TGTGCCAGCAGCGAGACTAGCGGGAGCGTCGGGGAGCTGTTTTTT | TRBV9 | NA | TRBJ2-2 | TRBD2
CASSARTGLAKNIQYF | TGTGCCAGCAGCGCCCGGACAGGGCTAGCCAAAAACATTCAGTACTTC | TRBV7-2 | NA | TRBJ2-4 | TRBD1
CASSQGVGGAPYEQYF | TGTGCCAGCAGCCAAGGGGTGGGTGGGGCGCCCTACGAGCAGTACTTC | TRBV4-2 | NA | TRBJ2-7 | NA
CASSIWTDNEQFF | TGTGCCAGTAGTATATGGACAGACAATGAGCAGTTCTTC | TRBV19 | NA | TRBJ2-1 | NA
CASGTGGQETQYF | TGTGCCAGCGGAACAGGGGGCCAAGAGACCCAGTACTTC | TRBV2 | NA | TRBJ2-5 | TRBD1
CASRPLTGQIVYGYTF | TGTGCCAGCAGGCCCTTGACAGGGCAGATTGTCTATGGCTACACCTTC | TRBV13 | once | TRBJ1-2 | TRBD1
CAWRTGMITEAFF | TGTGCCTGGAGGACAGGGATGATCACTGAAGCTTTCTTT | TRBV30 | once | TRBJ1-1 | TRBD1
CASSLSGNTEAFF | TGTGCCAGCAGCTTATCGGGGAACACTGAAGCTTTCTTT | TRBV7-6 | NA | TRBJ1-1 | NA
CASSSTDSAGYEQYF | TGTGCCAGCAGCTCAACGGACTCAGCTGGGTACGAGCAGTACTTC | TRBV7-3 | NA | TRBJ2-7 | NA
CASGERGQRDTQYF | TGCGCCAGCGGCGAAAGGGGACAACGGGATACGCAGTATTTT | TRBV10-2 | NA | TRBJ2-3 | NA
CASSVGEGRWTGELFF | TGTGCCAGCAGCGTAGGGGAGGGGCGTTGGACCGGGGAGCTGTTTTTT | TRBV9 | NA | TRBJ2-2 | TRBD2
CASSLKGWGGAGANVLTF | TGTGCCAGCAGCTTAAAAGGATGGGGAGGGGCTGGGGCCAACGTCCTGACTTTC | TRBV7-2 | NA | TRBJ2-6 | TRBD2
CASSMGGGTDTQYF | TGTGCCAGTAGTATGGGAGGGGGCACAGATACGCAGTATTTT | TRBV19 | NA | TRBJ2-3 | TRBD2
CASSLEQYNSPLHF | TGTGCCAGCAGCTTAGAACAGTATAATTCACCCCTCCACTTT | TRBV7-9 | NA | TRBJ1-6 | NA
CASSFARNTIYF | TGTGCCAGCAGTTTTGCTAGAAACACCATATATTTT | TRBV28 | NA | TRBJ1-3 | NA
CASSLGGATSEQYF | TGCGCCAGCAGTCTAGGGGGCGCAACTTCCGAGCAGTACTTC | TRBV10-1 | NA | TRBJ2-7 | TRBD1
CASSLESLAGVQETQYF | TGCGCCAGCAGCTTGGAATCACTAGCGGGAGTACAAGAGACCCAGTACTTC | TRBV5-1 | NA | TRBJ2-5 | TRBD2
CASSPLGPGRLFF | TGTGCCAGCAGCCCCCTAGGTCCCGGGAGGCTGTTCTTC | TRBV21-1 | NA | TRBJ2-1 | NA
CATSSGPGGHEQYF | TGTGCCACCAGCAGTGGCCCAGGGGGCCACGAGCAGTACTTC | TRBV15 | NA | TRBJ2-7 | TRBD1
CASSPRTGEIYEQYF | TGTGCCAGCAGCCCTCGGACAGGGGAGATCTACGAGCAGTACTTC | TRBV7-9 | NA | TRBJ2-7 | TRBD1
CASSAFLAGDNEQFF | TGTGCCAGCAGTGCTTTCCTAGCGGGGGACAATGAGCAGTTCTTC | TRBV2 | NA | TRBJ2-1 | TRBD2
CASSQSLGQGGTEAFF | TGTGCCAGCAGCCAGAGCCTGGGACAGGGGGGGACTGAAGCTTTCTTT | TRBV14 | NA | TRBJ1-1 | TRBD1
CASSANRATDTQYF | TGTGCCAGCTCCGCGAACAGAGCTACAGATACGCAGTATTTT | TRBV11-2 | NA | TRBJ2-3 | NA
CASSHPGLANEQFF | TGTGCCAGCAGCCACCCGGGACTAGCAAACGAGCAGTTCTTC | TRBV4-2 | NA | TRBJ2-1 | TRBD2
CASGQGAWYMNTEAFF | TGTGCCAGTGGACAGGGGGCTTGGTACATGAACACTGAAGCTTTCTTT | TRBV19 | NA | TRBJ1-1 | TRBD1
CASSLRTRPSTDTQYF | TGTGCCAGCAGCTTGAGAACACGCCCCTCCACAGATACGCAGTATTTT | TRBV5-4 | NA | TRBJ2-3 | NA
CASSLTTGGTGELFF | TGTGCCAGCAGCTTAACGACAGGGGGCACCGGGGAGCTGTTTTTT | TRBV7-9 | NA | TRBJ2-2 | TRBD1
CASSPRLADTGELFF | TGTGCCAGCTCACCACGACTAGCGGACACCGGGGAGCTGTTTTTT | TRBV18 | NA | TRBJ2-2 | TRBD2
CASSLGGALHQYF | TGTGCCAGCAGTTTAGGAGGGGCCCTTCACCAGTACTTC | TRBV27 | NA | TRBJ2-5 | NA
CASSFLGQDSYNEQFF | TGTGCCAGCAGTTTCCTCGGACAGGATAGCTACAATGAGCAGTTCTTC | TRBV27 | NA | TRBJ2-1 | TRBD1
CASSQVGDRGKLFF | TGCGCCAGCAGCCAAGTAGGGGACAGGGGGAAACTGTTTTTT | TRBV4-3 | NA | TRBJ1-4 | TRBD1
CAWSVGVGTGELFF | TGTGCCTGGAGTGTAGGGGTTGGCACCGGGGAGCTGTTTTTT | TRBV30 | NA | TRBJ2-2 | NA
CASSSGHANYGYTF | TGTGCCAGCAGCTCTGGACACGCTAACTATGGCTACACCTTC | TRBV5-5 | once | TRBJ1-2 | NA
CASQPGQASYEQYF | TGTGCCAGCCAGCCGGGACAGGCGTCCTACGAGCAGTACTTC | TRBV6-6 | NA | TRBJ2-7 | TRBD1
CASGLVLAGVVVGTGELFF | TGTGCTAGTGGTTTGGTACTGGCGGGAGTAGTCGTCGGGACCGGGGAGCTGTTTTTT | TRBV12-5 | NA | TRBJ2-2 | TRBD2
CASSVADTQYF | TGTGCCAGCTCCGTCGCAGATACGCAGTATTTT | TRBV25-1 | NA | TRBJ2-3 | NA
CASNVRTDQPQHF | TGTGCCAGTAACGTTAGAACCGATCAGCCCCAGCATTTT | TRBV19 | NA | TRBJ1-5 | NA
CASKQGRSNQPQHF | TGTGCCAGTAAACAGGGTAGGAGCAATCAGCCCCAGCATTTT | TRBV19 | NA | TRBJ1-5 | NA
CASSSGTPYSNQPQHF | TGTGCCAGCAGTTCCGGGACACCTTATAGCAATCAGCCCCAGCATTTT | TRBV28 | NA | TRBJ1-5 | NA
CASSPQGFGDTQYF | TGTGCCAGCAGCCCACAGGGATTTGGGGATACGCAGTATTTT | TRBV7-8 | NA | TRBJ2-3 | NA
CASSDPRDRGRYEQYF | TGTGCCAGCAGTGATCCTCGTGACAGGGGTCGCTACGAGCAGTACTTC | TRBV25-1 | NA | TRBJ2-7 | TRBD1